One and the same sample provided the 16 T cell receptor beta chains below, sequenced in a study of blood T cell repertoires in COVID-19. Repertoires were generated with immunoSEQ multiplex PCR, while TCRdb's copy carries only in-frame clones and drops some. The sample consists of about 200,000 clones, about 76% of them appearing once. Sequencing used peripheral blood. These TCRs come from a woman in her 40s with COVID-19, enrolled during active disease.

This sequence joins TRBV9 and TRBJ1-1; 8 nucleotides align to TRBD1. With 0 bases clipped from V and 1 base from J, the junction kept 8 bases outside the gene matches. The germline V gene has CDR1 SGDLS and CDR2 YYNGEE. The CDR3 has 17 amino acids. The CDR3 protein is CASSVAPGTGGNTEAFF. The CDR3 region has the DNA TGTGCCAGCAGCGTAGCTCCGGGAACAGGGGGGAACACTGAAGCTTTCTTT. Based on the CDR3 plus reference TRBV9 and TRBJ1-1, the full variable domain is DSGVTQTPKHLITATGQRVTLRCSPRSGDLSVYWYQQSLDQGLQFLIQYYNGEERAKGNILERFSAQQFPDLHSELNLSSLELGDSALYFCASSVAPGTGGNTEAFFGQGTRLTVV.

The chain uses TRBV4-2 and TRBJ1-6, with TRBD1 matching 10 bases. The CDR3 is made up of 16 amino acids. V lost 2 bases to trimming and J lost 7 bases; unmatched junction nucleotides: 5. In germline, CDR1 is LGHNA, CDR2 YNFKEQ. The CDR3 nucleotides read TGTGCCAGCAGCCAATCTGGGGGACAGGGGAATTCACCCCTCCACTTT. It is translated as CASSQSGGQGNSPLHF.

The J gene is TRBJ2-5, the V gene TRBV15, with 9 bases matching TRBD2. Trimming at V came to 5 bases and at J to 5 bases, leaving 12 bases not matched to a gene. The CDR3 runs 16 residues. CDR1 and CDR2 from the germline V gene are LNHNV and YYDKDF (reference sequence). The CDR3 sequence is CATSQDWRGGMETQYF. The DNA of the CDR3 is TGTGCCACCAGCCAGGACTGGCGGGGGGGTATGGAGACCCAGTACTTC.

The chain uses TRBV27 and TRBJ1-1; D not resolved. V lost 1 base and J 3 bases, leaving 6 bases between the germline ends. Germline loops: CDR1 MNHEY, CDR2 SMNVEV (reference sequence). CDR3 length: 13 amino acids. CDR3 sequence reads: CASSLWADTEAFF. The CDR3 region has the DNA TGTGCCAGCAGTTTATGGGCCGACACTGAAGCTTTCTTT.

The count of this clone is one. The chain carries TRBV3-1 (or the pseudogene TRBV3-2) and TRBJ2-2, with D possibly TRBD1 on 5 matching bases. The V and J ends lost 2 bases and 6 bases respectively, with 16 bases between them. This CDR3 has 16 residues. CDR1 is LGHDT and CDR2 is YNNKEL in the germline V gene (reference sequence). In DNA form, the CDR3 reads TGTGCCAGCAGCCAATCAGGAAGGGGAAAGGCCGGGGAGCTGTTTTTT. Translation gives CASSQSGRGKAGELFF.

V and J are TRBV6-5 and TRBJ2-7; 9 bases match TRBD1. Germline loops: CDR1 MNHEY, CDR2 SVGAGI. The CDR3 extends over 12 amino acids. With V trimmed by 10 bases and J by 5 bases, 6 bases remained unmatched. CDR3 in amino acids: CAIRGQGNEQYF. CDR3 nucleotides: TGTGCCATCCGAGGACAGGGGAACGAGCAGTACTTC.

This clone was observed once. The V call is TRBV2, the J call TRBJ2-2; TRBD1 agrees at 9 bases. This CDR3 is built from 15 residues. Germline CDR1 and CDR2: SNHLY and FYNNEI. Trimming removed 8 bases from V and 5 bases from J; junction bases left unmatched: 9. Written as DNA, the CDR3 is TGTGCCAGCGGGCCCGGACAGGGGAGAACCGGGGAGCTGTTTTTT. It codes for CASGPGQGRTGELFF.

This clone has a handful of counts. The chain is built from TRBV19 and TRBJ1-4, with D uncertain. CDR3 length equals 16 residues. With 1 base removed from V and 5 bases from J, the gap between germline ends came to 14 bases. Germline lookup yields CDR1 LNHDA and CDR2 SQIVND (reference sequence). The CDR3 sequence is CASSIGRRRWNEKLFF. In DNA, the CDR3 is TGTGCCAGTAGTATAGGCCGCCGGAGGTGGAATGAAAAACTGTTTTTT.

Regarding this clone: Compared with germline, one end of the junction differs, possibly owing to a read error. The chain carries TRBV6-5 and TRBJ1-4; no firm D call. The germline V gene encodes CDR1 MNHEY and CDR2 SVGAGI. The CDR3 spans 13 residues. In nucleotides, the CDR3 is TGTGCCACCAGTCTTGCAACTAATGAAAAACTGTTTTTT. Protein sequence: CATSLATNEKLFF.

The V gene is TRBV30, the J gene TRBJ2-1; TRBD1 matches at 7 bases. Per the germline V gene, CDR1 is GTSNPN and CDR2 is SVGIG (reference sequence). V lost 3 bases and J lost 4; bases outside the gene matches: 24. This CDR3 has 20 amino acids. CDR3 DNA: TGTGCCTGGAGCATAAACCGGGACAGAAGACTTACCTCAACTTACAATGAGCAGTTCTTC. Translation: CAWSINRDRRLTSTYNEQFF.

The sample holds a few counts of this clone. The chain uses TRBV5-4 and TRBJ2-7; 10 bases are a match to TRBD2. Unmatched junction bases numbered 8, after V lost 0 bases and J lost 2 bases. Germline V CDR1 and CDR2: SGHNT, YYREEE (reference sequence). The CDR3 runs to 17 residues. CDR3 nucleotides: TGTGCCAGCAGCTTGGCCAAGGCTAGCGGGAGTGCCTACGAGCAGTACTTC. Protein: CASSLAKASGSAYEQYF.

A single count supports this clone. The chain recombines TRBV24-1 with TRBJ1-5, with 7 bases fitting TRBD1. The germline CDR1 and CDR2 sequences are KGHDR and SFDVKD. This CDR3 comprises 16 residues. J lost 3 bases, V lost 3 bases, and 7 bases had no gene match. For the CDR3, the DNA is TGTGCCACCAGTGATGCCGGGACAGCCTTCAATCAGCCCCAGCATTTT. Its protein is CATSDAGTAFNQPQHF.

V and J are TRBV6-2 or TRBV6-3 and TRBJ1-5; D ambiguous. Trimming left V 4 bases short and J 9 bases short, with 10 bases between. The CDR3 runs 12 residues. Germline CDR1 is MNHEY and CDR2 is SVGEGT. CDR3 sequence (DNA): TGTGCCAGCAGTTCAGGAGGTAGGCCCCAGCATTTT. Amino acids: CASSSGGRPQHF.

The chain joins TRBV6-6 to TRBJ1-2; tentative D call: TRBD1 (6 bases). Germline V gives CDR1 MNHNY, CDR2 SVGAGI (reference sequence). The CDR3 is made up of 13 amino acids. V lost 6 bases and J 8 bases, leaving 16 bases between the germline ends. DNA for the CDR3: TGTGCCAGCAGCCGATCCACAGGGACCGGCTACACCTTC. Translation: CASSRSTGTGYTF.

The count of this clone is one. The chain employs TRBV2 and TRBJ2-3, with unresolved D. The length of the CDR3 is 15 residues. The germline V gene encodes CDR1 SNHLY and CDR2 FYNNEI. V gave up 2 bases and J gave up 7 bases, with 16 bases separating them. In DNA, the CDR3 is TGTGCCAGCAGTGAATTTAGAACCGCCGGGTATACGCAGTATTTT. Its translation: CASSEFRTAGYTQYF.

A word on this clone: At the DNA level, this CDR3 is encoded by other sequences in the same sample as well. The chain joins TRBV29-1 to TRBJ1-4, with 9 bases fitting TRBD1. The CDR3 length is 12 residues. In germline, CDR1 is SQVTM, CDR2 ANQGSEA. J lost 5 bases, V lost 6 bases, and 1 base had no gene match. CDR3 bases: TGCAGCGTAGGACAGGGGAATGAAAAACTGTTTTTT. Protein: CSVGQGNEKLFF.